What follows are 18 T cell receptor beta chains derived from one specimen sequenced in a study of neurological immune-mediated disorders. TCRdb reanalysed the 5' RACE reads using MiXCR and keeps one entry per CDR3 protein. The sample contains 45,000 to 55,000 distinct CDR3 sequences, around 5.8% of which appear only once. Sequenced material: CD4+ T cells from blood. Every receptor here comes from a woman between 18 and 29 years old with multiple sclerosis.

This clonotype showed up many times. The J gene is TRBJ1-2, the V gene TRBV9, with TRBD1 identical over 8 bases. This CDR3 is built from 15 residues. V was pared by 3 bases and J by 2 bases, with 6 bases of the junction left unmatched. Per the germline V gene, CDR1 is SGDLS and CDR2 is YYNGEE. The CDR3 sequence is CASSGRQGRNYGYTF. The CDR3 nucleotides are TGTGCCAGCAGCGGCAGACAGGGGAGGAACTATGGCTACACCTTC.

This clonotype was seen at least ten times. The V call is TRBV20-1, the J call TRBJ2-7, with unresolved D. V gave up 3 bases and J gave up 3 bases, with 3 bases separating them. The CDR3 loop spans 10 amino acids. In germline, CDR1 is DFQATT, CDR2 SNEGSKA (reference sequence). CDR3 in DNA: TGCAGTGCTAGGTACTACGAGCAGTACTTC. Amino acid sequence: CSARYYEQYF.

This clonotype was recorded at least ten times. The chain couples TRBV11-2 to TRBJ2-2; D is perhaps TRBD2 (5 bases). V gave up 4 bases and J gave up 3 bases, with 15 bases separating them. CDR3 size: 16 residues. Germline CDR1 SGHAT, CDR2 FQNNGV. The CDR3 coding sequence is TGTGCCAGCAGCTCCCTAGGTGGAGGTTACACCGGGGAGCTGTTTTTT. Amino acid sequence: CASSSLGGGYTGELFF.

Many counts were recorded for this clonotype. The chain joins TRBV6-5 to TRBJ2-4; 10 positions agree with TRBD2. Germline trimming cut 6 bases from V and 7 bases from J; bases unmatched to any gene: 6. CDR3 size: 14 residues. Germline CDR1 and CDR2: MNHEY and SVGAGI. The CDR3 nucleotides are TGTGCCAGCAGGAAAGCGGGGGGGCATAACATTCAGTACTTC. Residues: CASRKAGGHNIQYF.

Judged by abundance, this clonotype is medium-sized (0.01 to 0.1%). The chain employs TRBV10-3 and TRBJ2-7; no clear D gene. CDR3 length: 13 residues. V lost 3 bases and J lost 6, with 12 bases in between. Germline CDR1 reads ENHRY; CDR2 reads SYGVKD. The CDR3 loop reads CAISDSGSSEQYV. CDR3 nucleotide sequence: TGTGCCATCAGTGATTCCGGGTCCAGCGAGCAGTACGTC.

Many counts were recorded for this clonotype. V and J are TRBV21-1 and TRBJ1-5; whether TRBD1, the table's D call, matches the DNA was not checked. TRBV21-1 is a known pseudogene. CDR3 length: 15 residues. In DNA form, the CDR3 reads TGTGCCAGCAGCCTGACAGTTTATAGCAATCAGCCCCAGCATTTT. It codes for CASSLTVYSNQPQHF.

V gene TRBV24-1 combines with J gene TRBJ1-1, with 9 bases that match TRBD1. With V trimmed by 3 bases and J by 3 bases, 4 bases remained unmatched. This CDR3 spans 15 amino acids. Per the germline V gene, CDR1 is KGHDR and CDR2 is SFDVKD. The CDR3 reads CATSDGTGTYTEAFF. The CDR3 DNA sequence: TGTGCCACCAGTGATGGGACAGGGACATACACTGAAGCTTTCTTT.

This clonotype was seen only a few times. V and J are TRBV29-1 and TRBJ1-2, with 10 bases lining up with TRBD1. Germline trimming cut 3 bases from V and 4 bases from J; bases unmatched to any gene: 8. Germline CDR1 reads SQVTM; CDR2 reads ANQGSEA. This CDR3 region has 15 residues. CDR3 loop: CSVDPGTGVFYGYTF. CDR3 DNA: TGCAGCGTTGACCCCGGGACAGGGGTCTTCTATGGCTACACCTTC.

This clonotype was counted many times. V gene TRBV28 combines with J gene TRBJ2-5; unclear D gene. This CDR3 is built from 14 residues. Germline CDR1 reads MDHEN; CDR2 reads SYDVKM. V gave up 5 bases and J gave up 5 bases, with 15 bases separating them. CDR3 sequence reads: CASSPPPTLETQYF. For the CDR3, the DNA is TGTGCCAGCAGTCCCCCCCCTACTTTGGAGACCCAGTACTTC.

The V and J genes are TRBV5-1 and TRBJ2-1; TRBD2 might be the D (7 bases). V lost 0 bases and J lost 1, with 11 bases in between. The CDR3 is 16 residues long. The germline CDR1 and CDR2 sequences are SGHRS and YFSETQ. CDR3 sequence reads: CASSLAGGPSYNEQFF. In DNA form, the CDR3 reads TGCGCCAGCAGCTTGGCGGGGGGCCCATCCTACAATGAGCAGTTCTTC. The full variable domain, in which reference TRBV5-1 and TRBJ2-1 provide the parts outside the CDR3, is KAGVTQTPRYLIKTRGQQVTLSCSPISGHRSVSWYQQTPGQGLQFLFEYFSETQRNKGNFPGRFSGRQFSNSRSEMNVSTLELGDSALYLCASSLAGGPSYNEQFFGPGTRLTVL.

Many counts were recorded for this clonotype. The rearrangement links TRBV12-3 or TRBV12-4 to TRBJ1-2; D is ambiguous. The CDR3 loop spans 10 amino acids. Trimming took 6 bases from V and 5 from J, leaving 4 bases between them. The CDR3 bases are TGTGCCAGCAGCCGTTATGGCTACACCTTC. Translating it yields CASSRYGYTF.

In its sample, this clonotype was seen many times. The chain uses TRBV5-1 and TRBJ1-3; D gene unclear. V dropped 3 bases and J dropped 6 bases, with 10 bases sitting between them. The length of the CDR3 is 13 residues. Germline-derived CDR1 and CDR2 are SGHRS and YFSETQ. CDR3 DNA: TGCGCCAGCAGCTCCGGACCCCTAAACACCATATATTTT. It yields the protein CASSSGPLNTIYF.

This clonotype was picked up many times. A junction end diverges from the germline sequence, so it may reflect a read error. V and J are TRBV7-7 and TRBJ2-1; D assignment may be TRBD1 or TRBD2 (7 bases each). The CDR3 has 15 residues. The germline V gene encodes CDR1 SSHAT and CDR2 FNYEAQ (reference sequence). The CDR3 DNA follows: TGTGCTAGCAGCTTACGGGGGGACAGCTACAATGAGCAGTTCTTC. Residues: CASSLRGDSYNEQFF.

This clonotype was seen ten or more times. The J gene is TRBJ2-5, the V gene TRBV7-2; D not certain. The CDR3 loop spans 12 amino acids. Trimming shortened V by 1 base and J by 5 bases, and 5 bases separated the two germline ends. Germline V gives CDR1 SGHTA, CDR2 FQGNSA. This chain's CDR3 is CASSLVRETQYF. Here the CDR3 DNA reads TGTGCCAGCAGCTTAGTGCGGGAGACCCAGTACTTC.

This clonotype was counted many times. The chain is built from TRBV6-5 and TRBJ1-3; D is unresolved. Deletions cut 1 base from V and 10 bases from J, with 17 bases between. In germline, CDR1 is MNHEY, CDR2 SVGAGI. The CDR3 length is 15 residues. CDR3 loop: CASSYLGGEAMTIYF. CDR3 DNA: TGTGCCAGCAGTTACTTGGGCGGAGAAGCTATGACCATATATTTT.

This clonotype was observed many times. The chain uses TRBV6-5 and TRBJ1-1; possibly TRBD1 for D (5 bases). The V end lost 6 bases, the J end lost 5 bases, and 16 bases lay between the germline ends. Germline CDR1 is MNHEY and CDR2 is SVGAGI. CDR3 size: 14 residues. Here the CDR3 reads CASRPGTLYTEAFF. DNA for the CDR3: TGTGCCAGCAGACCTGGGACCCTTTATACTGAAGCTTTCTTT.

This clonotype has ten or more counts. V and J are TRBV3-1 and TRBJ2-3; possibly TRBD2 for D (7 bases). The V gene lost 1 base and the J gene lost 4 bases, with 15 bases spanning the gap. CDR3 length equals 16 residues. The germline gives CDR1 LGHDT, CDR2 YNNKEL (reference sequence). The CDR3 DNA reads TGTGCCAGCAGCCAAGCCGGGGGGCCGAGGTCAGATACGCAGTATTTT. Translation gives CASSQAGGPRSDTQYF.

This clonotype was found many times. The rearrangement links TRBV20-1 to TRBJ2-6, with 13 bases that match TRBD2. The CDR3 has 17 residues. The junction had 2 bases not matched to a gene; V was cut back by 3 bases and J by 0 bases. Germline assignment: CDR1 DFQATT and CDR2 SNEGSKA (reference sequence). CDR3 amino acids: CSASGTSGISGANVLTF. The CDR3, as DNA: TGCAGTGCTAGTGGGACTAGCGGGATCTCTGGGGCCAACGTCCTGACTTTC.